This TCR beta chain was documented in a study of T cells in tuberculosis. Study-level background: The T cells targeted glucose monomycolate, a mycobacterial lipid, via CD1B. This South African cohort compared adolescents with or without latent tuberculosis against adults with active tuberculosis. General observations from the study: Smaller distances to GMM-specific TCRs suggested their expansion in active tuberculosis.

On average around 100,000 T cells per donor were immunosequenced. The data were produced by immunoSEQ multiplex PCR, yet TCRdb's version contains in-frame clones alone and is incomplete. The profile shows about 34,000 clones, approximately 89% of them singletons. Germline V gives CDR1 SGHTA, CDR2 FQGNSA. Trimming shortened V by 5 bases and J by 0 bases, and 20 bases separated the two germline ends. This CDR3 is 18 amino acids long. This clone was counted once. Its target is not known. The specimen sequenced was PBMCs. This receptor was identified in a donor aged 10 to 29 with latent tuberculosis or without tuberculosis infection. The gene calls are TRBV7-2 and TRBJ1-3; D remains ambiguous. DNA of the CDR3: TGTGCCAGCAGCCAATATGCCAGGTACTTGAGCTCTGGAAACACCATATATTTT. Amino acids: CASSQYARYLSSGNTIYF.